This TCR beta chain was recovered during a study of Ad26.COV2.S vaccination and SARS-CoV-2 variants. CDR3 length: 11 residues. The V and J ends lost 10 bases and 4 bases respectively, with 10 bases between them. The V gene's germline CDR1 is MDHEN and CDR2 SYDVKM. Whole-study findings and limits: The TCR-based breadth and depth measures might underestimate overall T cell responses. Substantial post-vaccination breadth of spike-specific CD8+ and CD4+ T cell responses was reported. Breadth measured for non-spike TCRs was similar across vaccine and placebo recipients.

Described treatment: roughly 18 received Ad26.COV2.S at low or high dose, single or two shots; 5 received placebo; per-sample allocation not given. Material that was analyzed had been drawn on day 63 after the first vaccine or placebo injection. With respect to this clone: Its antigen is undetermined.

Some clones are missing from TCRdb's copy, which holds only in-frame ones; the method was immunoSEQ multiplex PCR. This sample carries about 350,000 clones, 86% of them seen once, and the ten largest clones take over 8.5%. Sequencing was performed on peripheral blood, taken in a trial of Ad26.COV2.S vaccine versus placebo. The chain couples TRBV28 to TRBJ1-2, with a weak D call TRBD1 (5 bases). The sequence was obtained from a person between 18 and 59 years old who received the Ad26.COV2.S COVID-19 vaccine or a placebo. The CDR3 bases are TGTGCCATACCTCAGGGCTATGGCTACACCTTC. Its translation: CAIPQGYGYTF.